The T cell receptor delta chain under discussion was sequenced for a study of gamma-delta T cells after stem cell transplantation. Germline V gives CDR1 GEAIGNYY, CDR2 EKD. The ends lost 4 bases at V and 0 bases at J; junction bases unmatched: 13. There are 19 residues in the CDR3. This clone was observed a handful of times. Since a far larger clone is one base different, this is likely a read error. The identical CDR3 is also encoded by other nucleotide sequences in the sample. TCRdb re-called the RT-PCR reads with CATT. The sample records around 10,000 delta-chain clones, 1% to 1.5% being singletons.

The sequence derives from a human donor. It is not recorded whose cells these are; they may come from a transplant donor. Sequencing was performed on gamma-delta T cells. The genes are TRDV2 and TRDJ1; 13 bases map to TRDD3. The CDR3 reads CACEPLLGDTLSYTDKLIF. The CDR3 DNA is TGTGCCTGTGAGCCCCTACTGGGGGATACGCTCTCATACACCGATAAACTCATCTTT.